These 6 T cell receptor beta chains were sequenced from one sample in a study of spatial heterogeneity in lung cancer. Study results and caveats: One measure, the expanded intratumoral alpha and beta TCR count, tracked tumor mutation counts.

The time point denotes: sample taken at primary tumor resection. Via MiXCR, TCRdb re-called the 5' RACE reads, giving one row per CDR3 protein. The table includes about 3,300 distinct CDR3 sequences, more than 3% detected once. No antigen has been assigned to these receptors. The specimen was lung tumor tissue, collected at surgery. These receptors were taken from a male donor with early-stage non-small cell lung cancer.

This clonotype was seen a handful of times. The V gene is TRBV25-1, the J gene TRBJ2-2; D may correspond to TRBD1 or TRBD2 (6 bases each). V was pared by 3 bases and J by 6 bases, with 14 bases between. Germline V gene lookup returns CDR1 MGHDK and CDR2 SYGVNS. The CDR3 length is 15 residues. CDR3 coding DNA: TGTGCCAGCAGTGAGGGGGGCGGTCGGTCCGGGGAGCTGTTTTTT. This sequence encodes CASSEGGGRSGELFF.

In this sample, this clonotype turned up many times. The V and J genes are TRBV5-4 and TRBJ2-1; D ambiguous. The CDR3 consists of 13 residues. Between the trimmed V and J ends, which lost 0 bases and 3 bases, there was a span of 4 bases. Germline lookup yields CDR1 SGHNT and CDR2 YYREEE (reference sequence). The CDR3 reads CASSLEDYNEQFF. In DNA, the CDR3 is TGTGCCAGCAGCTTGGAAGACTACAATGAGCAGTTCTTC.

By share, this clonotype ranks as medium-sized. This chain links TRBV19 with TRBJ1-2; D gene uncertain. The CDR3 spans 14 residues. Germline CDR1 LNHDA, CDR2 SQIVND (reference sequence). Trimming pared 2 bases from V and 0 bases from J, leaving 7 bases between. CDR3 DNA sequence: TGTGCCAGTAGTATAATGAACGCTAACTATGGCTACACCTTC. Amino acid sequence: CASSIMNANYGYTF.

By frequency in the sample, this clonotype is medium-sized (0.01 to 0.1%). V is TRBV7-2 and J is TRBJ2-1, with 10 bases fitting TRBD2. Per germline, CDR1 SGHTA and CDR2 FQGNSA. This CDR3 has 16 amino acids. After removal of 1 base from V and 7 bases from J, the junction contained 7 bases not matched to a gene. CDR3 DNA sequence: TGTGCCAGCAGCTTAGGTCCAGCGGGGGGGCGGAATGAGCAGTTCTTC. Translated: CASSLGPAGGRNEQFF.

The chain uses TRBV30 and TRBJ2-7; 8 nucleotides line up with TRBD1. With V trimmed by 0 bases and J by 6 bases, 10 bases remained unmatched. Germline loops: CDR1 GTSNPN, CDR2 SVGIG (reference sequence). This CDR3 region has 15 residues. CDR3 in amino acids: CAWSVAGGAGREQYF. CDR3 DNA: TGTGCCTGGAGTGTGGCAGGGGGCGCCGGGCGCGAGCAGTACTTC.

This clonotype is labeled medium-sized. The chain combines TRBV7-8 with TRBJ2-1; TRBD2 is a possible D gene (7 bases). V lost 5 bases to trimming and J lost 7 bases, with 18 bases between them. The CDR3 sequence is 15 residues long. Per the germline V gene, CDR1 is SGHVS and CDR2 is FQNEAQ. In DNA form, the CDR3 reads TGTGCCAGCAGCCGTGGGGGGGGCATGTTTAATGAGCAGTTCTTC. Residues: CASSRGGGMFNEQFF. Full variable domain (missing parts from reference TRBV7-8 and TRBJ2-1): GAGVSQSPRYKVAKRGQDVALRCDPISGHVSLFWYQQALGQGPEFLTYFQNEAQLDKSGLPSDRFFAERPEGSVSTLKIQRTQQEDSAVYLCASSRGGGMFNEQFFGPGTRLTVL.